One sample yielded the 26 T cell receptor beta chains listed below, sequenced in a study of Graves' ophthalmopathy and Graves' hyperthyroidism. Transcripts of RNA were the source for amplifying TCR beta CDR3 regions. An initial RT-PCR round employing HTBI primers preceded a second-round multiplex PCR. TCRdb recomputed calls from the multiplex PCR reads with MiXCR, one row per CDR3 protein. The table has a few hundred thousand distinct CDR3 sequences, approximately 35% seen once. The specimen was peripheral blood or thyroid tissue (not recorded which). Every receptor here comes from an adult man with Graves' hyperthyroidism.

The chain uses TRBV5-1 and TRBJ1-2; 9 bases match TRBD1. Per germline, CDR1 SGHRS and CDR2 YFSETQ. The junction had 10 bases not matched to a gene; V was cut back by 3 bases and J by 7 bases. The CDR3 runs to 15 residues. The CDR3 here is CASSSTGTGFFGYTF. The CDR3 region has the DNA TGCGCCAGCAGCTCTACCGGGACAGGGTTCTTTGGCTACACCTTC.

The chain uses TRBV12-3 or TRBV12-4 and TRBJ1-2; 9 bases are shared with TRBD1. V shed 4 bases and J 3 bases; nucleotides not matched to a gene: 9. This CDR3 contains 16 residues. CDR3 in DNA: TGTGCCAGCAGTTCGTACGGGACAGGGCGCTACTATGGCTACACCTTC. Translating gives CASSSYGTGRYYGYTF.

This clonotype was seen at least ten times. The chain combines TRBV7-3 with TRBJ2-2, with D hard to call. Trimming took 4 bases from V and 4 from J, leaving 7 bases between them. The CDR3 spans 13 residues. Germline V gives CDR1 SGHTA, CDR2 FQGTGA. The CDR3, as DNA: TGTGCCAGCAGCTCTTCAGGCACCGGGGAGCTGTTTTTT. Encoded protein: CASSSSGTGELFF.

The sample holds many counts of this clonotype. The V gene is TRBV24-1, the J gene TRBJ2-2, with D maybe TRBD1 (6 bases). The CDR3 has 17 amino acids. Trimming shortened V by 5 bases and J by 7 bases, and 22 bases separated the two germline ends. Per germline, CDR1 KGHDR and CDR2 SFDVKD. CDR3 in DNA: TGTGCCACCAGTGCCATTGGATCAGGACAGAGAGACGGGGAGCTGTTTTTT. This sequence encodes CATSAIGSGQRDGELFF.

This clonotype was recorded a few times. This sequence joins TRBV2 and TRBJ2-6; D is unclear. This CDR3 has 14 residues. Trimming shortened V by 7 bases and J by 0 bases, and 7 bases separated the two germline ends. Germline assignment: CDR1 SNHLY and CDR2 FYNNEI. For the CDR3, the DNA is TGTGCCAGCACTCGTTCCTCTGGGGCCAACGTCCTGACTTTC. Protein product: CASTRSSGANVLTF.

There are many counts of this clonotype. The chain uses TRBV20-1 and TRBJ2-5; 11 bases agree with TRBD2. The CDR3 length is 14 residues. The V gene's germline CDR1 is DFQATT and CDR2 SNEGSKA (reference sequence). V trimming: 5 bases; J trimming: 7 bases; junction bases outside the gene matches: 9. In nucleotides, the CDR3 is TGCAGTGCTTATAGCGGGGGGGCCTCCGGGACCCAGTACTTC. Its translation is CSAYSGGASGTQYF.

The genes are TRBV15 and TRBJ1-2; 8 bases are shared with TRBD1. The CDR3 length is 15 residues. J gave up 4 bases and V 3 bases, and 7 bases lay outside the gene matches. The V gene's germline CDR1 is LNHNV and CDR2 YYDKDF (reference sequence). DNA for the CDR3: TGTGCCACCAGCAGCGTAGGGGGGACAGGCTATGGCTACACCTTC. This sequence encodes CATSSVGGTGYGYTF.

This clonotype has ten or more counts. J is TRBJ1-4 and V is TRBV5-5; 12 nucleotides line up with TRBD1. From germline, CDR1 is SGHKS and CDR2 YYEKEE (reference sequence). The CDR3 spans 14 residues. The CDR3 region is CASSPGTGGLRLFF. The CDR3 bases are TGTGCAAGCTCACCCGGGACAGGGGGCTTGAGACTGTTTTTT.

This clonotype was seen a few times. The chain carries TRBV12-3 or TRBV12-4 and TRBJ1-4; 7 bases are a match to TRBD1. The CDR3 is made up of 13 amino acids. The V gene end was trimmed by 5 bases and the J gene end by 7 bases; junction bases not matched to a gene: 4. The CDR3 reads CASSRDSLEKLFF. The CDR3 DNA reads TGTGCCAGCAGTCGGGACAGTCTTGAAAAACTGTTTTTT.

In this sample, this clonotype turned up a few times. The CDR3 sequence: CASSESSDEQFF. The CDR3 nucleotides are TGCGCCAGCAGTGAGTCGAGCGATGAGCAGTTCTTC. The V gene is TRBV10-2, the J gene TRBJ2-1; no reliable D call. The CDR3 consists of 12 residues. Germline CDR1 and CDR2: WSHSY and SAAADI. Deletions cut 0 bases from V and 8 bases from J, with 5 bases between.

This clonotype was observed a few times. V usage is TRBV6-5 and J usage is TRBJ2-7, with 9 bases that match TRBD2. CDR1 and CDR2 (germline): MNHEY, SVGAGI. V trimming: 2 bases; J trimming: 2 bases; junction bases outside the gene matches: 4. The CDR3 totals 15 residues. The CDR3 here is CASSYGGGGAYEQYF. Written as DNA, the CDR3 is TGTGCCAGCAGTTACGGCGGGGGGGGTGCCTACGAGCAGTACTTC.

There are many counts of this clonotype. This chain links TRBV29-1 with TRBJ2-7; the D call may be TRBD1 or TRBD2 (5 bases each). Germline V gives CDR1 SQVTM, CDR2 ANQGSEA. This CDR3 region has 12 residues. Deletions cut 4 bases from V and 0 bases from J, with 7 bases between. The CDR3 reads CSVAGSSYEQYF. CDR3 bases: TGCAGCGTTGCAGGGAGCTCCTACGAGCAGTACTTC.

Worth noting for this clonotype: In this CDR3 the conserved last residue, phenylalanine or tryptophan, is missing, so a read error is likely. No DNA is shown, since the ends of the CDR3 on it are uncertain; the CDR3 is the one TCRdb lists. The chain links TRBV12-5 to TRBJ1-2. Inclusive of both ends, the CDR3 amounts to 12 amino acids. In germline, CDR1 is LGHNT, CDR2 FRNRAP. The CDR3 protein is CASGLGLYGNTL.

V usage is TRBV29-1 and J usage is TRBJ1-1; D not resolved. Trimming took 1 base from V and 8 from J, leaving 17 bases between them. CDR1 and CDR2 from the germline V gene are SQVTM and ANQGSEA. This CDR3 spans 14 amino acids. CDR3 region: CSVEGLAGGKEAFF. In nucleotides, the CDR3 is TGCAGCGTTGAAGGACTAGCGGGAGGGAAGGAAGCTTTCTTT.

This clonotype was detected a few times. The CDR3 here is CASSWGAGVQETQYF. As DNA, the CDR3 is TGCGCCAGCAGCTGGGGGGCGGGGGTTCAAGAGACCCAGTACTTC. The J gene is TRBJ2-5, the V gene TRBV5-1; a weak D match, TRBD2 (7 bases). The CDR3 length is 15 residues. The V gene's germline CDR1 is SGHRS and CDR2 YFSETQ. Trimming stripped 3 bases from V and 2 bases from J, with 14 bases between.

In this sample, this clonotype turned up once. The chain is built from TRBV5-1 and TRBJ1-6, with D possibly TRBD1 on 6 matching bases. CDR3 length: 15 amino acids. Looked up from germline, CDR1 is SGHRS and CDR2 is YFSETQ. Trimming left V 4 bases short and J 10 bases short, with 18 bases between. The CDR3 coding sequence is TGCGCCAGCAGCCCCTGGGGGGGGCAGGGATCACCCCTCCACTTT. Its translation: CASSPWGGQGSPLHF.

The genes are TRBV7-2 and TRBJ2-2; no definite D call. Germline V gives CDR1 SGHTA, CDR2 FQGNSA. CDR3 length: 15 residues. The ends were cut back, 2 bases at V and 4 bases at J, with 11 bases in the middle. This CDR3 reads CASSLSGGFTGELFF. CDR3 bases: TGTGCCAGCAGCTTATCAGGCGGATTCACCGGGGAGCTGTTTTTT.

Comment on this clonotype: A much larger clone lies one base from this, so it may be a read error. The rearrangement joins TRBV20-1 to TRBJ2-7; D could derive from TRBD1 or TRBD2 (5 bases each). The CDR3 extends over 14 amino acids. The germline V gene encodes CDR1 DFQATT and CDR2 SNEGSKA (reference sequence). Trimming took off 2 bases at V and 5 bases at J, with 16 bases between the two ends. CDR3 amino acids: CSARIGTGTNEQYF. The DNA of the CDR3 is TGCAGTGCTAGAATAGGGACGGGGACCAACGAGCAGTACTTC.

This chain's CDR3 is CASSVAGGPEAFF. DNA for the CDR3: TGCGCCAGCAGTGTGGCAGGGGGCCCTGAAGCTTTCTTT. The chain joins TRBV10-2 to TRBJ1-1, with 8 bases fitting TRBD1. The CDR3 has 13 residues. Germline lookup yields CDR1 WSHSY and CDR2 SAAADI. With 4 bases clipped from V and 6 bases from J, the junction kept 4 bases outside the gene matches.

Of note for this clonotype: A single base separates this from a much larger clone, so it may be a read error. The chain recombines TRBV27 with TRBJ1-5; no clear D gene. Germline V gene sequence: CDR1 MNHEY, CDR2 SMNVEV (reference sequence). The germline V and J ends were trimmed by 8 bases and 6 bases, with 14 bases remaining between them. The CDR3 has 13 residues. The CDR3 spells CASGPRPGQPQHF. CDR3 nucleotides: TGTGCCAGCGGTCCCCGGCCGGGTCAGCCCCAGCATTTT.

This clonotype was recorded a few times. The J gene is TRBJ1-5, the V gene TRBV29-1; D may be TRBD1 (6 bases). CDR1 is SQVTM and CDR2 is ANQGSEA in the germline V gene. V was cut by 6 bases and J by 6 bases, with 15 bases left in between. This CDR3 contains 13 residues. The CDR3 DNA follows: TGCAGCGTCGGACAGTCCTGGGGTCAGCCCCAGCATTTT. It specifies CSVGQSWGQPQHF.

The V call is TRBV29-1, the J call TRBJ2-7; maybe TRBD1 (6 bases). This CDR3 region has 11 residues. CDR1 and CDR2 from the germline V gene are SQVTM and ANQGSEA. The V gene lost 7 bases and the J gene lost 4 bases, with 11 bases spanning the gap. The CDR3: CSDRQAYEQYF. Written as DNA, the CDR3 is TGCAGCGACCGACAGGCTTACGAGCAGTACTTC.

This clonotype was detected many times. The CDR3 here is CASSLESPYEQYF. The CDR3 DNA reads TGTGCCAGCAGTTTAGAGTCACCCTACGAGCAGTACTTC. V gene TRBV12-3 or TRBV12-4 combines with J gene TRBJ2-7; D is unclear. This CDR3 comprises 13 residues. The V gene lost 1 base and the J gene lost 2 bases, with 6 bases spanning the gap.

This clonotype was observed many times. The rearrangement links TRBV6-5 to TRBJ1-5; tentative D call: TRBD1 (5 bases). CDR1 and CDR2 (germline): MNHEY, SVGAGI. V dropped 3 bases and J dropped 2 bases, with 8 bases sitting between them. The CDR3 has 14 amino acids. The CDR3, as DNA: TGTGCCAGCAGTTATGTGGGGGGCAATCAGCCCCAGCATTTT. Translated, it gives CASSYVGGNQPQHF.

The genes are TRBV9 and TRBJ2-2, with D perhaps matching TRBD2 (6 bases). Germline CDR1 is SGDLS and CDR2 is YYNGEE. The CDR3 is 14 amino acids. The V and J ends lost 5 bases and 10 bases respectively, with 18 bases between them. The chain's CDR3 is CASSGKTGGVELFF. The CDR3 DNA sequence: TGTGCCAGCAGTGGGAAGACTGGCGGGGTGGAGCTGTTTTTT. Complete variable domain (other parts from reference TRBV9 and TRBJ2-2): DSGVTQTPKHLITATGQRVTLRCSPRSGDLSVYWYQQSLDQGLQFLIQYYNGEERAKGNILERFSAQQFPDLHSELNLSSLELGDSALYFCASSGKTGGVELFFGEGSRLTVL.

This clonotype came up many times. The J gene is TRBJ2-7, the V gene TRBV20-1; 8 bases are shared with TRBD2. Germline CDR1 reads DFQATT; CDR2 reads SNEGSKA (reference sequence). The length of the CDR3 is 14 residues. V shed 6 bases and J 0 bases; nucleotides not matched to a gene: 7. The CDR3 region has the DNA TGCAGTGCCCGGGAGCGGGAGTCCTCCTACGAGCAGTACTTC. Residues: CSARERESSYEQYF.